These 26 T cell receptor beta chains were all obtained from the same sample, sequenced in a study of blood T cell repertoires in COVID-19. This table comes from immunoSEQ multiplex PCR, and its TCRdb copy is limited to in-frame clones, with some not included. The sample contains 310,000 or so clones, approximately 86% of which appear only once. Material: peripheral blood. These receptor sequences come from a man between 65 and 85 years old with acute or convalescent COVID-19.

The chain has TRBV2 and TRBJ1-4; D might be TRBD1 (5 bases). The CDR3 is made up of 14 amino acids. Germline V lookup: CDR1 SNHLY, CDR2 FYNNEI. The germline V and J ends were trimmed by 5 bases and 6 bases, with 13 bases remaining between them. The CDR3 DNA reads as TGTGCCAGCAGTCAGGGTAACGATTATGAAAAACTGTTTTTT. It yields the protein CASSQGNDYEKLFF.

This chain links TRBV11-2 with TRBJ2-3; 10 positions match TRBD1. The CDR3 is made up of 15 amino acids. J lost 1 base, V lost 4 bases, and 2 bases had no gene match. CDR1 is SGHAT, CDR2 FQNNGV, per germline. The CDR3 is CASSYGTGGTDTQYF. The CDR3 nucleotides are TGTGCCAGCAGCTACGGGACAGGGGGCACAGATACGCAGTATTTT.

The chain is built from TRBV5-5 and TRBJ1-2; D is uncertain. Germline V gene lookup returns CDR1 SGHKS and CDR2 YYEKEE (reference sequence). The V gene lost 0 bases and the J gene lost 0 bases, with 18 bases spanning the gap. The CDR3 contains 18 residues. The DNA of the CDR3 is TGTGCCAGCAGCTTGGGGTGGCAAGGAGTAAGAGCTAACTATGGCTACACCTTC. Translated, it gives CASSLGWQGVRANYGYTF. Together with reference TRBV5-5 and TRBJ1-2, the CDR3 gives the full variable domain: DAGVTQSPTHLIKTRGQQVTLRCSPISGHKSVSWYQQVLGQGPQFIFQYYEKEERGRGNFPDRFSARQFPNYSSELNVNALLLGDSALYLCASSLGWQGVRANYGYTFGSGTRLTVV.

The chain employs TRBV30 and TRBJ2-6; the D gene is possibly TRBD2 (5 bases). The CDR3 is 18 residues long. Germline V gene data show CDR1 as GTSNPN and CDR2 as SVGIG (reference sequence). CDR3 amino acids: CARRGSSRSDAGANVLTF. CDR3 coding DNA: TGTGCTCGGAGAGGGTCGAGTCGCTCGGACGCTGGGGCCAACGTCCTGACTTTC.

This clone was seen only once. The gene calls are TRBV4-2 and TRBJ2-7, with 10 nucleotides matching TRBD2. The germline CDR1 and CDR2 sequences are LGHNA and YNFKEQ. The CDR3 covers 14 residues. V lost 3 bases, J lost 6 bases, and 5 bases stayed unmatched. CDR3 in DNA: TGTGCCAGCAGCCACGGGACTAGCGCTAGCGAGCAGTACTTC. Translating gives CASSHGTSASEQYF.

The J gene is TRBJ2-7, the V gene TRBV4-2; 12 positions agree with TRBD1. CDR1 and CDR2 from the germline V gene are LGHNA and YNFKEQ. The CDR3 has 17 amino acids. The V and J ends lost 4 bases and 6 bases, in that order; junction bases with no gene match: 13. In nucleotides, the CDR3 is TGTGCCAGCAGCCTTTGGCCCGGGACAGGGGGCGCATCCGAGCAGTACTTC. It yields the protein CASSLWPGTGGASEQYF.

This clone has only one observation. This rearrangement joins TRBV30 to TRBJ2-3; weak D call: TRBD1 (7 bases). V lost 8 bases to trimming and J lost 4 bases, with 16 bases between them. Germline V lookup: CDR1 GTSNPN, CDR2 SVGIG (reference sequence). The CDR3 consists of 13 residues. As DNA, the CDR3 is TGTGCCCAAGCCATCAGGGGGGCAGATACGCAGTATTTT. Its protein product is CAQAIRGADTQYF. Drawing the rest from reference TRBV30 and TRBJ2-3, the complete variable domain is SQTIHQWPATLVQPVGSPLSLECTVEGTSNPNLYWYRQAAGRGLQLLFYSVGIGQISSEVPQNLSASRPQDRQFILSSKKLLLSDSGFYLCAQAIRGADTQYFGPGTRLTVL.

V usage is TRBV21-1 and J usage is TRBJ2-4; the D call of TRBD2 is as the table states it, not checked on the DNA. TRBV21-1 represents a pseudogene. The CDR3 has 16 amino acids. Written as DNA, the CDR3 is TGTGCCAGCAGCAAAGTCAGGGAGGAAGCCAAAAACATTCAGTACTTC. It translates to CASSKVREEAKNIQYF.

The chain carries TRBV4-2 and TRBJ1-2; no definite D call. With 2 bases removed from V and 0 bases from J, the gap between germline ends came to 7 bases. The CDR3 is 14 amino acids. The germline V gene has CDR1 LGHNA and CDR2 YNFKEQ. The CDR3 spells CASSQPEANYGYTF. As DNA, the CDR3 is TGTGCCAGCAGCCAACCAGAAGCTAACTATGGCTACACCTTC.

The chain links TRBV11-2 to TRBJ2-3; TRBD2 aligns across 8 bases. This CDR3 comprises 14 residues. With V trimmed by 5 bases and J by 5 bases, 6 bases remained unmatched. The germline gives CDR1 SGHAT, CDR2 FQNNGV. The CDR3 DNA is TGTGCCAGCAGCATCGGGACTAGTTTAGATACGCAGTATTTT. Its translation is CASSIGTSLDTQYF.

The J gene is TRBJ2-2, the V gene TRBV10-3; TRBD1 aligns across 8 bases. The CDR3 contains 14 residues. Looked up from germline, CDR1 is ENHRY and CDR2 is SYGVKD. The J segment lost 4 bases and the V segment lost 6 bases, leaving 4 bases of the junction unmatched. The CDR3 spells CAIRGTGSTGELFF. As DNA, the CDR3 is TGTGCCATCAGGGGGACAGGTAGCACCGGGGAGCTGTTTTTT.

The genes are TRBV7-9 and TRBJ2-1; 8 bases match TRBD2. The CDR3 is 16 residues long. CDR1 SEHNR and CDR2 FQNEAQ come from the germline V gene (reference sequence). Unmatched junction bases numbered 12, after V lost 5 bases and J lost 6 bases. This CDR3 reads CASSPPRAGDFNEQFF. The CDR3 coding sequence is TGTGCCAGCAGCCCCCCCCGAGCGGGGGACTTCAATGAGCAGTTCTTC.

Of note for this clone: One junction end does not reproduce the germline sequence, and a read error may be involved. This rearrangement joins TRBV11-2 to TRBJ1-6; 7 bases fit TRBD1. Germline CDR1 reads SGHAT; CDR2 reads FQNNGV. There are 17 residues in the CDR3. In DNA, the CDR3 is TGTGCCAGCAGCTTAGTTGGAGGGGGCACCAATAACTCACCCCTCCACTTT. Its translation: CASSLVGGGTNNSPLHF.

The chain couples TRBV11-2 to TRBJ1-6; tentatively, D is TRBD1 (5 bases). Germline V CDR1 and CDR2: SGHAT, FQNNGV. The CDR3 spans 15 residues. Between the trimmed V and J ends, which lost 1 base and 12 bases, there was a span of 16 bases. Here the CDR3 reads CASSLGSGTGGPLHF. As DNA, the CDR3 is TGTGCCAGCAGCTTAGGGTCAGGGACGGGAGGACCCCTCCACTTT. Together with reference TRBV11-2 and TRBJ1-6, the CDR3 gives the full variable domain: EAGVAQSPRYKIIEKRQSVAFWCNPISGHATLYWYQQILGQGPKLLIQFQNNGVVDDSQLPKDRFSAERLKGVDSTLKIQPAKLEDSAVYLCASSLGSGTGGPLHFGNGTRLTVT.

CDR3: CASTLTSGGPRTNEQFF. The CDR3 DNA follows: TGTGCCAGCACCCTGACTAGCGGGGGGCCGCGTACCAATGAGCAGTTCTTC. The V gene is TRBV6-4, the J gene TRBJ2-1; 13 bases match TRBD2. CDR1 and CDR2 from the germline V gene are MRHNA and SNTAGT. The CDR3 consists of 17 residues. J was trimmed by 6 bases and V by 7 bases; bases with no gene match: 12.

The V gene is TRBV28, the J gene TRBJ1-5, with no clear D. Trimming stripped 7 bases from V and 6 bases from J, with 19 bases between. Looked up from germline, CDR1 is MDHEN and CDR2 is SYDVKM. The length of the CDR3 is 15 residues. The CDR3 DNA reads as TGTGCCAGCACCTCTGTGGAGGGAGGAGGTCAGCCCCAGCATTTT. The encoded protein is CASTSVEGGGQPQHF.

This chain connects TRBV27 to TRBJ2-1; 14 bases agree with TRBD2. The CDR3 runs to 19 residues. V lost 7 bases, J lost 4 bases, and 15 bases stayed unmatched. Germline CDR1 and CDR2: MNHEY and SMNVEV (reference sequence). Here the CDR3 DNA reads TGTGCCAGCACTAATTGGGGGACTAGCGGGAGCCCACTTTACAATGAGCAGTTCTTC. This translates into CASTNWGTSGSPLYNEQFF.

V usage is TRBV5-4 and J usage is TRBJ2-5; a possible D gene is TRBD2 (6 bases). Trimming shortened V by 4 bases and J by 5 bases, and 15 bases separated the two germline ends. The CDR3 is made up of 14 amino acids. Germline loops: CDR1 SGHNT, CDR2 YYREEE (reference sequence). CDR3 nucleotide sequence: TGTGCCAGCAGCGCCATTGCGGGGCCGGAGACCCAGTACTTC. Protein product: CASSAIAGPETQYF. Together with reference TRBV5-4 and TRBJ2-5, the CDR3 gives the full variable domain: ETGVTQSPTHLIKTRGQQVTLRCSSQSGHNTVSWYQQALGQGPQFIFQYYREEENGRGNFPPRFSGLQFPNYSSELNVNALELDDSALYLCASSAIAGPETQYFGPGTRLLVL.

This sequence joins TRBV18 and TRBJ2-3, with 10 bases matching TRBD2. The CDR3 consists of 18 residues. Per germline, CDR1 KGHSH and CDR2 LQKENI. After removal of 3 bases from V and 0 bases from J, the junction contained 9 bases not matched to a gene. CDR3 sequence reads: CASSPSGGFGLSTDTQYF. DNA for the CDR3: TGTGCCAGCTCACCTAGCGGGGGGTTTGGACTTAGCACAGATACGCAGTATTTT.

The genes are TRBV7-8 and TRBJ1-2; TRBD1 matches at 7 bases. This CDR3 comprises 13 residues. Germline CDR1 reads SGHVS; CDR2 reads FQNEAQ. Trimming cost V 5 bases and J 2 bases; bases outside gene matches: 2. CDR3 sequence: CASSPGQNYGYTF. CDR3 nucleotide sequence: TGTGCCAGCAGCCCGGGACAGAACTATGGCTACACCTTC.

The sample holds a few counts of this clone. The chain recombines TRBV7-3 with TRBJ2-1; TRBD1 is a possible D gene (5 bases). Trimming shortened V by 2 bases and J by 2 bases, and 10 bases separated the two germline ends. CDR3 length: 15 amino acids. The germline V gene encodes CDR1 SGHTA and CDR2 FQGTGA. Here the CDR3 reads CASSLLPGPYNEQFF. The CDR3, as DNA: TGTGCCAGCAGCTTATTGCCAGGGCCCTACAATGAGCAGTTCTTC.

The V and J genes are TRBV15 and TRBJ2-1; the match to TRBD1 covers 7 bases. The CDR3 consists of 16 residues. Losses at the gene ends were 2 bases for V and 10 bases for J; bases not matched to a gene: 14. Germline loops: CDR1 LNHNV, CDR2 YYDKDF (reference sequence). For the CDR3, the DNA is TGTGCCACCAGCAGAAGTACAGGGGCCGCTCGCGGGGAGCAGTTCTTC. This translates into CATSRSTGAARGEQFF.

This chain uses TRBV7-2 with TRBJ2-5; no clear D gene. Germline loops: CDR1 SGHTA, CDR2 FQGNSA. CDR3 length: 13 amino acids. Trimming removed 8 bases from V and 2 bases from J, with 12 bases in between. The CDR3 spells CASGVSLQETQYF. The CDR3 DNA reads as TGTGCCAGCGGAGTGAGCTTACAAGAGACCCAGTACTTC.

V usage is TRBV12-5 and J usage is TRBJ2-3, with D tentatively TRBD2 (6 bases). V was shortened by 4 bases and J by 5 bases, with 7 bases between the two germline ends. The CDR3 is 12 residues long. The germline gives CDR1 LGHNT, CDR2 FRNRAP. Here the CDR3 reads CASGSEGDTQYF. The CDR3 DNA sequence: TGTGCTAGTGGTTCGGAGGGAGATACGCAGTATTTT.

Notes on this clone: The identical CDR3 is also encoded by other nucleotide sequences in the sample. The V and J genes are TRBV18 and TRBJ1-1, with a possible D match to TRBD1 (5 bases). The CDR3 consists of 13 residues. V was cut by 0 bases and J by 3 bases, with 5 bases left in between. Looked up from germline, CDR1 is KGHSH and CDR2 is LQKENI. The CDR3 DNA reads TGTGCCAGCTCACCACCAGGGGACACTGAAGCTTTCTTT. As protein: CASSPPGDTEAFF.

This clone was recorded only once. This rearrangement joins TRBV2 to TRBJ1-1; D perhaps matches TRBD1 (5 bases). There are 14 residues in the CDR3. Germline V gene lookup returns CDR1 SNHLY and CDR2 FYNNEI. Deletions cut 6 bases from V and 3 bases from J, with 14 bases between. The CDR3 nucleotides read TGTGCCAGCAGGGGTAATTGGGGCTACACTGAAGCTTTCTTT. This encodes CASRGNWGYTEAFF.